This TCR beta chain was sequenced during a study of blood T cell repertoires in COVID-19. Study-level information: T cells, B-cell-depleted T cells, or PBMCs provided the cDNA or gDNA that served as material.

Germline CDR1 reads SQVTM; CDR2 reads ANQGSEA. This CDR3 spans 13 amino acids. J lost 0 bases, V lost 6 bases, and 3 bases had no gene match. Per the authors' pipeline: Researchers report that nucleated cell counts were estimated from reference gene primer amplification. Sequenced by immunoSEQ multiplex PCR; TCRdb stores in-frame clones only, minus some. D and trimming come from the DNA, and the V and J calls and clone size come from that table. The sample holds 35,000 to 40,000 clones, around 81% seen once. The genes are TRBV29-1 and TRBJ2-3; the match to TRBD2 covers 7 bases. Source material: peripheral blood. The origin of this receptor is a man in his fifties with active COVID-19. The CDR3 is CSVGGTSTDTQYF. The CDR3 DNA is TGCAGCGTCGGGGGGACTAGCACAGATACGCAGTATTTT.